A single count supports the clone carrying this TCR beta chain. The data originate from a study of PD-L1 blockade in urothelial cancer. The repertoire was sequenced with immunoSEQ multiplex PCR; TCRdb's copy has only in-frame clones and lacks some. Seen here are under 55,000 clones, 84% observed once, and the top ten hold 5.8%. Germline CDR1 is SEHNR and CDR2 is FQNEAQ (reference sequence). The CDR3 extends over 17 amino acids. V lost 7 bases, J lost 4 bases, and 12 bases stayed unmatched. The sample consisted of PBMCs, taken around atezolizumab (anti-PD-L1) treatment. The V call is TRBV7-9, the J call TRBJ2-3; 12 bases are a match to TRBD2. The source of this sequence is a man in his forties or fifties with urothelial cancer. The CDR3 protein is CASTRRVLAGGSDTQYF. The CDR3 coding sequence is TGTGCCAGCACCCGGAGGGTACTAGCGGGAGGTTCAGATACGCAGTATTTT.